Presented here are 17 T cell receptor beta chains from one specimen sequenced in a study of cytomegalovirus exposure and HLA in healthy donors. 60 Vbeta and 13 Jbeta primers were used in PCR. Clones were read by immunoSEQ multiplex PCR, and TCRdb kept only the in-frame ones, dropping some. The table counts about 200,000 clones; approximately 0.74% lies in the top ten. Sequenced input: PBMCs. These TCRs come from a boy younger than 18 in good health and CMV-seronegative.

The CDR3, as DNA: TGTGCCAGCAGCGTACGGACAGGCAGCTCCTACAATGAGCAGTTCTTC. Amino acid sequence: CASSVRTGSSYNEQFF. The chain recombines TRBV9 with TRBJ2-1; 7 bases are shared with TRBD1. The germline V gene has CDR1 SGDLS and CDR2 YYNGEE. The CDR3 runs 16 residues. V dropped 1 base and J dropped 0; count of bases not matched to a gene: 4.

The V call is TRBV19, the J call TRBJ1-4; tentative D call: TRBD1 (5 bases). The CDR3 contains 14 residues. Germline CDR1 is LNHDA and CDR2 is SQIVND (reference sequence). The V end was cut by 4 bases, the J end by 5 bases, with 11 bases between. CDR3 in DNA: TGTGCCAGTAGTAACCAGGGCCAGAATGAAAAACTGTTTTTT. Translating it yields CASSNQGQNEKLFF.

The chain uses TRBV7-9 and TRBJ1-2; D is possibly TRBD1 (5 bases). With 4 bases removed from V and 0 bases from J, the gap between germline ends came to 9 bases. The CDR3 consists of 14 residues. Looked up from germline, CDR1 is SEHNR and CDR2 is FQNEAQ (reference sequence). The CDR3 region is CASSSRQTNYGYTF. Written as DNA, the CDR3 is TGTGCCAGCAGCTCCCGACAGACTAACTATGGCTACACCTTC.

The chain has TRBV7-2 and TRBJ1-6; tentative D call: TRBD1 (6 bases). With 1 base removed from V and 9 bases from J, the gap between germline ends came to 10 bases. The CDR3 loop spans 14 amino acids. The germline CDR1 and CDR2 sequences are SGHTA and FQGNSA. CDR3 nucleotide sequence: TGTGCCAGCAGCTTAGAACAGGGAAGTTCACCCCTCCACTTT. Its protein is CASSLEQGSSPLHF.

The rearrangement links TRBV7-8 to TRBJ2-5, with a weak D call TRBD1 (6 bases). The CDR3 is 14 amino acids. Germline V gene lookup returns CDR1 SGHVS and CDR2 FQNEAQ. V was clipped by 5 bases and J by 4 bases, with 14 bases between them. CDR3: CASSLQGGGETQYF. Written as DNA, the CDR3 is TGTGCCAGCAGCCTACAGGGTGGAGGAGAGACCCAGTACTTC.

The gene calls are TRBV6-5 and TRBJ1-4, with 7 nucleotides matching TRBD1. The CDR3 covers 11 residues. Germline CDR1 and CDR2: MNHEY and SVGAGI. Trimming cost V 4 bases and J 15 bases; bases outside gene matches: 5. This CDR3 is CASSSGQKVFF. The CDR3, as DNA: TGTGCCAGCAGTTCGGGACAGAAGGTGTTTTTT.

The chain employs TRBV27 and TRBJ2-1; 9 bases fit TRBD1. Trimming took 4 bases from V and 8 from J; bases not matched to a gene: 3. Germline-derived CDR1 and CDR2 are MNHEY and SMNVEV (reference sequence). CDR3 size: 13 residues. The CDR3 sequence is CASSWDRADEQFF. CDR3 nucleotides: TGTGCCAGCAGTTGGGACAGGGCGGATGAGCAGTTCTTC.

The chain couples TRBV27 to TRBJ1-3; unclear D gene. This CDR3 spans 12 amino acids. Germline values: CDR1 MNHEY, CDR2 SMNVEV (reference sequence). Trimming stripped 4 bases from V and 3 bases from J, with 4 bases between. The CDR3, as DNA: TGTGCCAGCAGTTCAGGTGGAAACACCATATATTTT. Residues: CASSSGGNTIYF.

J is TRBJ2-3 and V is TRBV9, with D perhaps matching TRBD2 (6 bases). There are 14 residues in the CDR3. Germline CDR1 SGDLS, CDR2 YYNGEE. The V gene lost 10 bases and the J gene lost 0 bases, with 15 bases spanning the gap. This CDR3 reads CAGGTGDSTDTQYF. The CDR3 region has the DNA TGTGCCGGGGGGACGGGGGACAGCACAGATACGCAGTATTTT.

V gene TRBV4-3 combines with J gene TRBJ1-3; unclear D gene. V dropped 4 bases and J dropped 4 bases, with 14 bases sitting between them. The CDR3 runs to 15 residues. Germline V CDR1 and CDR2: LGHNA, YSLEER. CDR3 DNA: TGCGCCAGCAGCCTCTTCCGCGCTTCGGGAAACACCATATATTTT. Residues: CASSLFRASGNTIYF.

V gene TRBV30 combines with J gene TRBJ2-7; D unresolved. The CDR3 has 13 amino acids. Trimming removed 0 bases at V and 7 bases at J, with 13 bases between. The V gene's germline CDR1 is GTSNPN and CDR2 SVGIG (reference sequence). CDR3 protein: CAWSVRKVREQYF. Here the CDR3 DNA reads TGTGCCTGGAGTGTCCGCAAAGTGCGGGAGCAGTACTTC. The variable domain in full, with the rest retrieved from reference TRBV30 and TRBJ2-7, is SQTIHQWPATLVQPVGSPLSLECTVEGTSNPNLYWYRQAAGRGLQLLFYSVGIGQISSEVPQNLSASRPQDRQFILSSKKLLLSDSGFYLCAWSVRKVREQYFGPGTRLTVT.

The chain couples TRBV30 to TRBJ1-2, with a weak D call TRBD1 (6 bases). The CDR3 is 15 amino acids. Per the germline V gene, CDR1 is GTSNPN and CDR2 is SVGIG (reference sequence). V dropped 0 bases and J dropped 4 bases, with 15 bases sitting between them. The chain's CDR3 is CAWSVKGGGAYGYTF. The CDR3 DNA is TGTGCCTGGAGTGTTAAGGGAGGGGGAGCCTATGGCTACACCTTC.

The genes are TRBV10-2 and TRBJ1-5, with D perhaps TRBD1 (5 bases). Germline values: CDR1 WSHSY, CDR2 SAAADI. The CDR3 runs to 13 residues. Trimming removed 2 bases from V and 7 bases from J, with 9 bases in between. The CDR3 is CASSEDSFQPQHF. In nucleotides, the CDR3 is TGCGCCAGCAGTGAGGACAGTTTCCAGCCCCAGCATTTT.

The chain has TRBV5-1 and TRBJ2-3; tentatively, D is TRBD2 (7 bases). This CDR3 region has 19 residues. V shed 5 bases and J shed 4 bases, with 29 bases lying between them. CDR1 SGHRS and CDR2 YFSETQ come from the germline V gene. CDR3: CASSSSSIGGGGGADTQYF. CDR3 DNA sequence: TGCGCCAGCAGTTCATCTTCTATCGGGGGCGGGGGTGGCGCAGATACGCAGTATTTT.

V is TRBV7-6 and J is TRBJ1-4; D is uncertain. Trimming removed 5 bases from V and 2 bases from J, with 12 bases in between. The CDR3 length is 15 residues. Germline CDR1 SGHVS, CDR2 FNYEAQ. The CDR3 bases are TGTGCCAGCAGCCCACCGGGGTTGACTAATGAAAAACTGTTTTTT. Protein product: CASSPPGLTNEKLFF.

V usage is TRBV10-3 and J usage is TRBJ2-5; D gene unclear. Deletions cut 4 bases from V and 0 bases from J, with 6 bases between. Germline V gene data show CDR1 as ENHRY and CDR2 as SYGVKD. The CDR3 has 13 amino acids. CDR3 loop: CAISVRDQETQYF. The CDR3 nucleotides read TGTGCCATCAGTGTCCGGGACCAAGAGACCCAGTACTTC.

The J gene is TRBJ2-2, the V gene TRBV6-1; possibly TRBD2 for D (5 bases). The CDR3 spans 14 residues. In germline, CDR1 is MNHNS, CDR2 SASEGT. V lost 4 bases, J lost 1 base, and 7 bases lay in between. Written as DNA, the CDR3 is TGTGCCAGCAGTGTGGGGAGGAACACCGGGGAGCTGTTTTTT. It is translated as CASSVGRNTGELFF.